This T cell receptor (beta chain) originates from a study of T cells in Graves' hyperthyroidism and ophthalmopathy. Notes on the study in general: Model-based prediction identified ophthalmopathy a median approximately 6 months prior to its onset.

Used for diagnoses were clinical symptoms, serum thyroxine and TRAb, thyroid ultrasound and orbital computed tomography. The blood sample dates from first hyperthyroidism diagnosis, preceding any ophthalmopathy symptoms. Concerning this clonotype itself: Antigen specificity is unknown.

Amplification of TCR beta CDR3 regions used RNA as the template. Researchers ran a first-round RT-PCR on the TCR CDR3 using the HTBI primer set. TCRdb re-called the multiplex PCR reads with MiXCR, one entry per CDR3 protein. This sample has 370,000 or so distinct CDR3 sequences, with approximately 15% found just once. This CDR3 spans 14 amino acids. V was clipped by 6 bases and J by 1 base, with 12 bases between them. Germline V gene data show CDR1 as KGHDR and CDR2 as SFDVKD. The rearrangement links TRBV24-1 to TRBJ2-7; unclear D gene. Sequenced sample: blood. This clonotype originated in a man under 40 with Graves' hyperthyroidism that later progressed to Graves' ophthalmopathy. Here the CDR3 reads CATSPADGSYEQYF. The CDR3 DNA reads TGTGCCACCAGTCCAGCTGACGGATCCTACGAGCAGTACTTC.